This is a list of T cell receptor beta chains from one sample in a study of early T cells in non-severe SARS-CoV-2 infection. TCRdb reprocessed the 5' RACE reads with MiXCR, giving one entry per CDR3 protein. The sample has some 66,000 distinct CDR3 sequences, roughly 13% seen once; the top ten hold about 5.2%. The specimen was whole blood. The receptors shown here come from an adult who was a healthcare worker with PCR-confirmed SARS-CoV-2 infection or an uninfected control (not recorded which). The CDR3 runs from the conserved cysteine through the conserved F or W. The order of the fields is CDR3 DNA, CDR3 protein, V gene, J gene, D gene, clone size. A D gene is named only where the DNA matches it firmly. Rows give clone size only sometimes, using once, few, many, or a class for an expanded clone.

DNA: TGCAGCGTTGACTTTCTAGCGGGGAATGAGCAGTTCTTC; CDR3: CSVDFLAGNEQFF; V: TRBV29-1; J: TRBJ2-1; D: TRBD2; size: many
DNA: TGTGCCACCCAGGCCAGAGCGCACGAGCAGTACTTC; CDR3: CATQARAHEQYF; V: TRBV2; J: TRBJ2-7; D: -; size: many
DNA: TGCAGTGCCCGCGGGGGTCTCTTTATTGATAACTATGGCTACACCTTC; CDR3: CSARGGLFIDNYGYTF; V: TRBV20-1; J: TRBJ1-2; D: -; size: many
DNA: TGCGCCAGCAGCCAAGAATACCGGGACATGATATACGAGCAGTACTTC; CDR3: CASSQEYRDMIYEQYF; V: TRBV4-3; J: TRBJ2-7; D: -; size: -
DNA: TGTGCCAGCAGCGACAGGGGACTCACTGAAGCTTTCTTT; CDR3: CASSDRGLTEAFF; V: TRBV5-4; J: TRBJ1-1; D: TRBD1; size: -
DNA: TGTGCCAGCAGCTTTGGACTAGCCGGGAATGAGCAGTTCTTC; CDR3: CASSFGLAGNEQFF; V: TRBV9; J: TRBJ2-1; D: TRBD2; size: -
DNA: TGTGCCAGCAGTTACGGCAGGGGGGCCGTCGGTGAAAAACTGTTTTTT; CDR3: CASSYGRGAVGEKLFF; V: TRBV6-6; J: TRBJ1-4; D: TRBD1; size: many
DNA: TGTGCCAGCAGCAAAGCCCGGAAAGGGGGTAGTGGCTACACCTTC; CDR3: CASSKARKGGSGYTF; V: TRBV21-1; J: TRBJ1-2; D: -; size: many
DNA: TGTGCCAGTAGTAGAATGGTGGCCTACAAAGAGCAGTTCTTC; CDR3: CASSRMVAYKEQFF; V: TRBV19; J: TRBJ2-1; D: -; size: -
DNA: TGTGCCAGCAGCTTAACTGGGGGCGGAGGGGTCGGCGAGCAGTACTTC; CDR3: CASSLTGGGGVGEQYF; V: TRBV7-3; J: TRBJ2-7; D: -; size: many
DNA: TGTGCCAGCAGCTTAGTCGGGACAGGGCCCTACAATGAGCAGTTCTTC; CDR3: CASSLVGTGPYNEQFF; V: TRBV7-2; J: TRBJ2-1; D: TRBD1; size: few
DNA: TGCGCCAGCAGCTCGACCCCAGGGGACGAGCAGTACTTC; CDR3: CASSSTPGDEQYF; V: TRBV5-1; J: TRBJ2-7; D: -; size: many
DNA: TGTGCCATCAGTGAGGAGGGACAGGGAAGAGGGCAGCCCCAGCATTTT; CDR3: CAISEEGQGRGQPQHF; V: TRBV10-3; J: TRBJ1-5; D: TRBD1; size: -
DNA: TGCGCCAGCAGCCAAGGGACAGCTGAGGACACTGAAGCTTTCTTT; CDR3: CASSQGTAEDTEAFF; V: TRBV4-3; J: TRBJ1-1; D: -; size: many
DNA: TGCAGTACATTAGCGGGAGGGCAAAACGAGCAGTTCTTC; CDR3: CSTLAGGQNEQFF; V: TRBV20-1; J: TRBJ2-1; D: TRBD2; size: -
DNA: TGTGCCATCAGTGTGGAGAAGGGGTACCACAATGAGCAGTTCTTC; CDR3: CAISVEKGYHNEQFF; V: TRBV10-3; J: TRBJ2-1; D: -; size: many
DNA: TGCAGCGCAACAGACAGGGGGTCTGGAAACACCATATATTTT; CDR3: CSATDRGSGNTIYF; V: TRBV29-1; J: TRBJ1-3; D: TRBD1; size: many
DNA: TGTGCCAGCAGCTTACTTGCGGGGGGGCAATCCCGTCGTCTGGAGACCCAGTACTTC; CDR3: CASSLLAGGQSRRLETQYF; V: TRBV7-6; J: TRBJ2-5; D: TRBD2; size: few
DNA: TGCGCCAGCAGCTTGCAGGGGGCGAGTACCGGGGAGCTGTTTTTT; CDR3: CASSLQGASTGELFF; V: TRBV5-1; J: TRBJ2-2; D: TRBD1; size: many
DNA: TGTGCCAGCAGCTACTCCGGGCTCGCCTACTACAATGAGCAGTTCTTC; CDR3: CASSYSGLAYYNEQFF; V: TRBV6-2/TRBV6-3; J: TRBJ2-1; D: -; size: many
DNA: TGTGCCAGCAGCCCCGGAGTAGCGGGATCCTCCTACGAGCAGTACTTC; CDR3: CASSPGVAGSSYEQYF; V: TRBV5-5; J: TRBJ2-7; D: TRBD2; size: -
DNA: TGTGCCAGCACCTTACTCACAGGGGGCGAGATATACAATGAGCAGTTCTTC; CDR3: CASTLLTGGEIYNEQFF; V: TRBV11-2; J: TRBJ2-1; D: TRBD1; size: -
DNA: TGTGCCAGTAGTATTACGCTAGCGGGAGGAGAGCAGTACTTC; CDR3: CASSITLAGGEQYF; V: TRBV19; J: TRBJ2-7; D: TRBD2; size: -
DNA: TGTGCCAGCAGCCAAGATGACAGGGGCGGACAGCCCCAGCATTTT; CDR3: CASSQDDRGGQPQHF; V: TRBV4-2; J: TRBJ1-5; D: TRBD1; size: many
DNA: TGTGCCAGCAGCTATGACAGGGGGCGCATTGAGCAGTTCTTC; CDR3: CASSYDRGRIEQFF; V: TRBV5-4; J: TRBJ2-1; D: TRBD1; size: few
DNA: TGTGCCAGCAGCCAAGCTCTATCTCAGCAGTTCTTC; CDR3: CASSQALSQQFF; V: TRBV3-1; J: TRBJ2-1; D: -; size: few
DNA: TGTGCCAGCTCACCAGCGACAGATAATTCACCCCTCCACTTT; CDR3: CASSPATDNSPLHF; V: TRBV18; J: TRBJ1-6; D: -; size: many
DNA: TGTGCCAGCAGCCAGATACAGGGGCTCGCTGGAAACACCATATATTTT; CDR3: CASSQIQGLAGNTIYF; V: TRBV7-2; J: TRBJ1-3; D: TRBD1; size: many
DNA: TGTGCCAGCAGCTCCAACCCACGGCGCGGGGGGGAAGAGACCCAGTACTTC; CDR3: CASSSNPRRGGEETQYF; V: TRBV7-9; J: TRBJ2-5; D: TRBD2; size: many
DNA: TGTGCCAGCAGTGAAGGGTACACTGAAGCTTTCTTT; CDR3: CASSEGYTEAFF; V: TRBV2; J: TRBJ1-1; D: -; size: many
DNA: TGCAGTGCTAGGCTCGGGGGGGCCGAGACCGGGGAGCTGTTTTTT; CDR3: CSARLGGAETGELFF; V: TRBV20-1; J: TRBJ2-2; D: TRBD2; size: few
DNA: TGTGCCAGCAGTCCGGACGGGGTAGCTACGCAGTATTTT; CDR3: CASSPDGVATQYF; V: TRBV6-4; J: TRBJ2-3; D: -; size: few
DNA: TGTGCCAGCAACAATATCGGATCCTCCTATAATTCACCCCTCCACTTT; CDR3: CASNNIGSSYNSPLHF; V: TRBV6-2/TRBV6-3; J: TRBJ1-6; D: -; size: few
DNA: TGTGCCAGCAGTGAGTCGACAGGAGGGGAGACCCAGTACTTC; CDR3: CASSESTGGETQYF; V: TRBV25-1; J: TRBJ2-5; D: -; size: many
DNA: TGTGCCAGCAGCCCGCGGGACTTACACACCGGGGAGCTGTTTTTT; CDR3: CASSPRDLHTGELFF; V: TRBV9; J: TRBJ2-2; D: -; size: few
DNA: TGTGCCAGCAGCCTAGCAGGGTACGGCTACACCTTC; CDR3: CASSLAGYGYTF; V: TRBV7-2; J: TRBJ1-2; D: -; size: many
DNA: TGTGCCATCAGTGAGTCCGGGGGCACTGAAGCTTTCTTT; CDR3: CAISESGGTEAFF; V: TRBV10-3; J: TRBJ1-1; D: -; size: many
DNA: TGTGCCAGCAGTCGGACAGGGAGAGGAGAGACCCAGTACTTC; CDR3: CASSRTGRGETQYF; V: TRBV12-3/TRBV12-4; J: TRBJ2-5; D: TRBD1; size: few
DNA: TGTGCCAGCAGCTTAGCGCGCAGCTGGGTCGCACCCCTCCACTTT; CDR3: CASSLARSWVAPLHF; V: TRBV7-9; J: TRBJ1-6; D: -; size: few
DNA: TGTGCCAGCACCCAGAGACGGGAGGCCCCCGAGCAGTACTTC; CDR3: CASTQRREAPEQYF; V: TRBV7-8; J: TRBJ2-7; D: TRBD2; size: many
DNA: TGTGCCAGCAGGCAAGGGAAACTCAGCACAGATACGCAGTATTTT; CDR3: CASRQGKLSTDTQYF; V: TRBV2; J: TRBJ2-3; D: -; size: -
DNA: TGCGCCAGCAGCCCGGGACAGGTGAATTCACCCCTCCACTTT; CDR3: CASSPGQVNSPLHF; V: TRBV5-1; J: TRBJ1-6; D: TRBD1; size: many
DNA: TGTGCCAGCAGTTTTGCGGGTAACACTGAAGCTTTCTTT; CDR3: CASSFAGNTEAFF; V: TRBV27; J: TRBJ1-1; D: -; size: many
DNA: TGCAGCGGTATAGTTGGTCCGGAGACCCAGTACTTC; CDR3: CSGIVGPETQYF; V: TRBV29-1; J: TRBJ2-5; D: -; size: many
DNA: TGCAGCGTTGGACGAGGGGCAGGGGATGGGGCCAACGTCCTGACTTTC; CDR3: CSVGRGAGDGANVLTF; V: TRBV29-1; J: TRBJ2-6; D: -; size: -
DNA: TGTGCCAGCATGCTAGGCCCGTATCGGAACTATGGCTACACCTTC; CDR3: CASMLGPYRNYGYTF; V: TRBV11-3; J: TRBJ1-2; D: -; size: -
DNA: TGTGCCGGCAGTGAAGATGGGACGGGAAATTCACCCCTCCACTTT; CDR3: CAGSEDGTGNSPLHF; V: TRBV6-1; J: TRBJ1-6; D: -; size: -
DNA: TGCAGCGTTGCGGAGGGGACAGGGGCCTACGAGCAGTACTTC; CDR3: CSVAEGTGAYEQYF; V: TRBV29-1; J: TRBJ2-7; D: TRBD1; size: many
DNA: TGTGCCAGCAGAGGACATATGGGATACAATGAGCAGTTCTTC; CDR3: CASRGHMGYNEQFF; V: TRBV2; J: TRBJ2-1; D: -; size: -
DNA: TGCAGTGCTAGAGATCCCAGGAGTTCCGCAGAGACCCAGTACTTC; CDR3: CSARDPRSSAETQYF; V: TRBV20-1; J: TRBJ2-5; D: -; size: few
DNA: TGTGCCAGCAGCTTGAATCTTCTCGAAAAACTGTTTTTT; CDR3: CASSLNLLEKLFF; V: TRBV11-2; J: TRBJ1-4; D: -; size: -